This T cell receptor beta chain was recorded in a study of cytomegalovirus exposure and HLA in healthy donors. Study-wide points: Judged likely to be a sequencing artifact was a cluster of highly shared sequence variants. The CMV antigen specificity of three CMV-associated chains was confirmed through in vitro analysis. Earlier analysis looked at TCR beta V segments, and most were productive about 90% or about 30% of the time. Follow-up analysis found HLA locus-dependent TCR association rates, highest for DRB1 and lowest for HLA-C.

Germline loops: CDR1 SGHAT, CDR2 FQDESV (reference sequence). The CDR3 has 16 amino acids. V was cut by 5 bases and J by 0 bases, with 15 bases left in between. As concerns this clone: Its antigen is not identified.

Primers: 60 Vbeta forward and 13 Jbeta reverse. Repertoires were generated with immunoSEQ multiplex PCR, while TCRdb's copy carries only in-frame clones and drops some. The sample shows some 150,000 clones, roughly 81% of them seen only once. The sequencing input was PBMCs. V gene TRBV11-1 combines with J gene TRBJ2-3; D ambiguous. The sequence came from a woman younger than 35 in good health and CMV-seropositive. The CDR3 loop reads CASSRPRGSSTDTQYF. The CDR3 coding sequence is TGTGCCAGCAGCCGACCTCGCGGCTCTAGCACAGATACGCAGTATTTT.